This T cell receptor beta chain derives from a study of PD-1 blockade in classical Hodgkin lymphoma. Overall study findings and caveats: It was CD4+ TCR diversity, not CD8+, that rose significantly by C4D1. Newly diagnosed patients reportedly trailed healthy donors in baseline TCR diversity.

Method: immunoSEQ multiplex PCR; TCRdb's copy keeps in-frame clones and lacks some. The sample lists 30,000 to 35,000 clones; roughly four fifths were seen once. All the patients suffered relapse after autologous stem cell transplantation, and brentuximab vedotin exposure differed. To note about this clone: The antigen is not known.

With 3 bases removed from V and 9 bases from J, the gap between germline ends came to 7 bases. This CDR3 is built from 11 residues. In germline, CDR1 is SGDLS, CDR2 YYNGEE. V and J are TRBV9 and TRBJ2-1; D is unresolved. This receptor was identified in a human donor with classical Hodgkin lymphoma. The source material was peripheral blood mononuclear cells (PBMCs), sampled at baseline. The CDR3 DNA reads TGTGCCAGCAGCGGACCGGCTGAGCAGTTCTTC. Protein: CASSGPAEQFF.